The TCR beta chain under discussion was sequenced for a study of identical twins. This clonotype has ten or more counts. This CDR3 region has 15 residues. With 6 bases removed from V and 0 bases from J, the gap between germline ends came to 12 bases. From the 5' RACE reads, TCRdb called clonotypes with MiXCR, one entry per CDR3 protein. The table records 350,000 or so distinct CDR3 sequences, 10% to 15% of them present only once. These same records also appear under a second study, on yellow fever vaccine responses in identical twins.

The specimen was CD8+ T cells sorted from blood. V gene TRBV12-3 or TRBV12-4 combines with J gene TRBJ2-1; D perhaps matches TRBD2 (5 bases). This receptor was identified in a woman younger than 35 in good health. Here the CDR3 reads CASSPGVTSYNEQFF. CDR3 DNA: TGTGCCAGCAGCCCCGGGGTCACCTCCTACAATGAGCAGTTCTTC.